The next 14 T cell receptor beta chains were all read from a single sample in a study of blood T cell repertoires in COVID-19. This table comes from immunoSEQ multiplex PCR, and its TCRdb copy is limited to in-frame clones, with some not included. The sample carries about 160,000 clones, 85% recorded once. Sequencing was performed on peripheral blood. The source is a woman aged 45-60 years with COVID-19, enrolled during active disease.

Here the CDR3 DNA reads TGTGCCAGCAGCTTAGGAGGGGGGGGAAACAATGAGCAGTTCTTC. Protein product: CASSLGGGGNNEQFF. The chain joins TRBV11-3 to TRBJ2-1, with D possibly TRBD2 on 7 matching bases. The CDR3 is 15 residues long. Germline V gene data show CDR1 as SGHNT and CDR2 as YENEEA. V was shortened by 1 base and J by 5 bases, with 12 bases between the two germline ends.

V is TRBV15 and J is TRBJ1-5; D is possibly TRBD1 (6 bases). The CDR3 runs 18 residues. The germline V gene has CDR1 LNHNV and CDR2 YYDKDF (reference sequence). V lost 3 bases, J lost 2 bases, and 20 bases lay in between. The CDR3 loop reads CATSSQKWTAPGNQPQHF. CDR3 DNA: TGTGCCACCAGCAGTCAGAAATGGACAGCACCCGGCAATCAGCCCCAGCATTTT.

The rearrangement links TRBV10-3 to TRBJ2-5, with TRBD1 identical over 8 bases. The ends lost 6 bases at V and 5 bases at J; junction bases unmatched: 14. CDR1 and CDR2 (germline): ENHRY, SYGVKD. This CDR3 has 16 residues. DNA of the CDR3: TGTGCCATCAGGGAGGGAACAGGGGGTACAGGGGAGACCCAGTACTTC. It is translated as CAIREGTGGTGETQYF.

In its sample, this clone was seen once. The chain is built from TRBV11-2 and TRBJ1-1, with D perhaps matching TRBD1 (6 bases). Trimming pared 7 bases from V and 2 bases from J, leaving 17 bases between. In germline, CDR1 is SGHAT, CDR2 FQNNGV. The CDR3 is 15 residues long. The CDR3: CASTRTERDNTEAFF. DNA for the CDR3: TGTGCCAGCACGCGGACAGAGAGGGATAACACTGAAGCTTTCTTT. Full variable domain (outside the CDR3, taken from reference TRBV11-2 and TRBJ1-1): EAGVAQSPRYKIIEKRQSVAFWCNPISGHATLYWYQQILGQGPKLLIQFQNNGVVDDSQLPKDRFSAERLKGVDSTLKIQPAKLEDSAVYLCASTRTERDNTEAFFGQGTRLTVV.

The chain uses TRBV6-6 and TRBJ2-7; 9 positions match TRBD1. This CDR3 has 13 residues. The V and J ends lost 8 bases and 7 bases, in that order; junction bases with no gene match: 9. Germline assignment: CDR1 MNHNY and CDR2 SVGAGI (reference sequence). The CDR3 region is CASSPQGAGEQYF. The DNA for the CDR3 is TGTGCCAGCTCTCCACAGGGGGCAGGTGAGCAGTACTTC.

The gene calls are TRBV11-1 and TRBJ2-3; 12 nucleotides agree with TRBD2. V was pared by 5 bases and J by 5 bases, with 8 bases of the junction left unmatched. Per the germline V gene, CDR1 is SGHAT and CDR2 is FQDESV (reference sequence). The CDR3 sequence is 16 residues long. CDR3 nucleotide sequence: TGTGCCAGCAGCCTCGGACTAGCGGGGTATCGAGATACGCAGTATTTT. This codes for CASSLGLAGYRDTQYF.

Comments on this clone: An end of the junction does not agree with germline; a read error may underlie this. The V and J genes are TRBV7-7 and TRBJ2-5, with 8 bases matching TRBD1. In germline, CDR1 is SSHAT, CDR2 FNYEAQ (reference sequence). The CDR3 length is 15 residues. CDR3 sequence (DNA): TGTGCTAGCAGCTTATCAGGGGGCAACGTAGAGACCCAGTACTTC. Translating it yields CASSLSGGNVETQYF.

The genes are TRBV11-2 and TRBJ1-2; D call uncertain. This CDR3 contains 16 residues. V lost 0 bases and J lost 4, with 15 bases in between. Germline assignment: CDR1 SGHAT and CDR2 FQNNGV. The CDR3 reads CASSLDLGSYGYGYTF. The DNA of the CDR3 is TGTGCCAGCAGCTTAGATCTAGGCAGCTACGGCTATGGCTACACCTTC.

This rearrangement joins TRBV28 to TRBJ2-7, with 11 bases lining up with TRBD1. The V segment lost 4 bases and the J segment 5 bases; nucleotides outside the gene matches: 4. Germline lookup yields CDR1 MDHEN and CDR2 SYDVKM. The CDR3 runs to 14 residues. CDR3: CASSSPGQGDEQYF. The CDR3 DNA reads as TGTGCCAGCAGTTCACCGGGACAGGGGGACGAGCAGTACTTC.

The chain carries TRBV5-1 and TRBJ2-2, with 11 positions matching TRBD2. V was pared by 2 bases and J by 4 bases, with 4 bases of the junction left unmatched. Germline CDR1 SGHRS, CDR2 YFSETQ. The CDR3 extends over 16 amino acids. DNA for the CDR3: TGCGCCAGCAGCTTTAGCGGGGGGGCGACCACCGGGGAGCTGTTTTTT. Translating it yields CASSFSGGATTGELFF.

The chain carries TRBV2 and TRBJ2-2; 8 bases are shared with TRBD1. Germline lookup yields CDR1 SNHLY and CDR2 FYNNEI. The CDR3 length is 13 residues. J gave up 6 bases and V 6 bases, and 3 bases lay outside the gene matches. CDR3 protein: CASSPGGPGELFF. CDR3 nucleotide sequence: TGTGCCAGCAGCCCAGGGGGCCCCGGGGAGCTGTTTTTT.

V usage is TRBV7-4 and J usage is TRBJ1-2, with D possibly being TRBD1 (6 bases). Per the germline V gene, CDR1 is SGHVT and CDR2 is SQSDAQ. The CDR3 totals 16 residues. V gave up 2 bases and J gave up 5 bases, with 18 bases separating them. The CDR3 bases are TGTGCCAGCAGCTTACTGTCCACAGGGTTATTGTATGGCTACACCTTC. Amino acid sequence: CASSLLSTGLLYGYTF.

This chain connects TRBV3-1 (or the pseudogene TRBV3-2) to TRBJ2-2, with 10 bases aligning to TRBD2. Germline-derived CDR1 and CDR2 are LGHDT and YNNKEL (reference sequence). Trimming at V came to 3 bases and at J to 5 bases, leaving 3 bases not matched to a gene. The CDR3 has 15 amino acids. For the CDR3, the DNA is TGTGCCAGCAGCCAGAGCGGGGGGGGTACCGGGGAGCTGTTTTTT. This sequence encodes CASSQSGGGTGELFF.

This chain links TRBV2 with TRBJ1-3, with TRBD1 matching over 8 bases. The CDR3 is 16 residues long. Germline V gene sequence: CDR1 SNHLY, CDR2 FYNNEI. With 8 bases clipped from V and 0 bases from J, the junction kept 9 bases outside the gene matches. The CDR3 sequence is CASSPRQGISGNTIYF. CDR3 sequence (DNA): TGTGCCAGCTCCCCGAGACAGGGGATCTCTGGAAACACCATATATTTT.